The entry below gives a single T cell receptor (beta chain) sequence along with its context. The target of this receptor is not known. Base qualities were left out, and no much larger clone turns up one base away. A fixed 350 ng of DNA was loaded for every bulk PBMC sample. TCR beta CDR3 sequences were amplified from genomic DNA using the immunoSEQ TCRb Assay kit according to manufacturer instructions. The KAPA Library Quantification Kit for Illumina platforms was used to quantify the pooled libraries by qPCR. Pooled libraries were sequenced on an Illumina NextSeq 500, clustered at about 0.6-1.2 pM. In the authors' own workflow: TCR data were analyzed with immunoSEQ ANALYZER and the R LymphoSeq package. A rearrangement efficiency score was calculated as productive divided by the sum of productive and non-productive CDR3 sequences. Clonality was measured with the Gini coefficient and diversity with the Renyi index at alpha=1, and both measures were compared pairwise between timepoints within each patient. Clonal relatedness used an edit distance of 3, and repertoire similarity used the Bhattacharyya coefficient, both computed in LymphoSeq. Linear discriminant analysis on week-3 changes in clonality and diversity was built with the R MASS and caret packages to classify response. TCRdb mirrors the immuneACCESS table, restricted to in-frame sequences. Some clones are absent from its copies; in checked studies, under half trace to an unresolved V gene, and the reason for the others is unknown. V and J calls plus clone size are reproduced from that table; the DNA served to infer D and trimming. The sample profile shows about 7,600 clones; around 85% of them were found once. The ten largest clones add up to under 6.5% of the sample.

Trimming removed 0 bases from V and 11 bases from J, leaving 11 bases between the germline ends. The germline V gene encodes CDR1 SGHRS and CDR2 YFSETQ. The cysteine opens and the phenylalanine closes a CDR3 of 13 amino acids. CDR3 DNA only is kept here, 39 bases in frame from base 1. These data originate in a study of blood T cell dynamics during melanoma immunotherapy (dated by TCRdb to 2020 to 2021). Notes on the research overall: Patients with metastatic melanoma were treated with first-line pembrolizumab or nivolumab plus ipilimumab as standard of care in the United Kingdom. To find early correlates of response, peripheral T cell receptor repertoires were profiled in metastatic melanoma patients before and after one cycle of checkpoint inhibitor therapy. The training cohort consisted of consecutive patients, while an additional independent group of patients from the same centre was pooled to form an external validation set.

The study at large found these results: The relatively small sample size was acknowledged as something that could potentially limit how far the results can be generalized. Patients who later achieved disease control showed a bifurcated PBMC repertoire reorganization at W3, with increased clonality or increased diversity, unlike progressors. The study was unable to establish whether the T cell clones driving the repertoire changes were melanoma-specific or instead reflected general immune activation.

The time point label for this specimen denotes: week 3, after first cycle of checkpoint inhibitor. Blood was sampled before treatment (T0) and at week 3 (W3), after the first cycle of checkpoint blockade. Except for two patients with rapid clinical progression, response was assessed 12 weeks after the first infusion by RECIST 1.1; disease control meant complete response, partial response or stable disease. Patients were not eligible if they had prior systemic cancer treatment, concomitant immunosuppressant therapy or synchronous other active malignancies. TCR beta was sequenced in both bulk PBMC and plasma cell-free DNA in order to track circulating cells as well as T cell turnover. Lymphoprep and SepMate tubes were used to isolate PBMC from blood, and red cell lysis was then performed. QIAamp DNA Blood Mini kits were used to extract DNA from both PBMC and sorted T cell subsets.

The source of this sequence is a human donor with melanoma. This chain is built from TRBV5-1 and TRBJ1-4; the D gene remains uncertain. Sequences were derived from blood, sampled from a patient treated with checkpoint blockade. The CDR3 has the sequence CASSLEAENKLFF. The DNA sequence is given as TGCGCCAGCAGCTTGGAAGCCGAGAATAAACTGTTTTTT.